This T cell receptor beta chain was obtained from a study of cytomegalovirus exposure and HLA in healthy donors. The wider study: There were just under 400 genotyped donors. Of these, 75% to 85% fell in the genetic ancestry cluster associated with self-reported Caucasian donors. Study-level results: Association of a missense DCLRE1C variant with TCR beta V- and J-gene trimming was reported in a later analysis. Judged likely to be a sequencing artifact was a cluster of highly shared sequence variants. Later, TCR association rates were found to vary by HLA locus, highest for DRB1 and lowest for HLA-C.

Concerning this clone: The antigen is unknown.

PCR used 60 Vbeta primers and 13 Jbeta primers. The repertoire was sequenced with immunoSEQ multiplex PCR; TCRdb's copy has only in-frame clones and lacks some. In the table there are roughly 190,000 clones, roughly 75% of which are singletons. Input material: PBMCs. The sequence was obtained from a man aged 30-40 years in good health and CMV-seropositive.

The DNA for the CDR3 is TGCGCCAGCAGCTTGGAGCAGGCAAGCTCCTACAATGAGCAGTTCTTC. Its translation: CASSLEQASSYNEQFF. This chain links TRBV5-1 with TRBJ2-1; D is ambiguous. This CDR3 spans 16 amino acids. The germline CDR1 and CDR2 sequences are SGHRS and YFSETQ. Trimming stripped 0 bases from V and 0 bases from J, with 10 bases between.